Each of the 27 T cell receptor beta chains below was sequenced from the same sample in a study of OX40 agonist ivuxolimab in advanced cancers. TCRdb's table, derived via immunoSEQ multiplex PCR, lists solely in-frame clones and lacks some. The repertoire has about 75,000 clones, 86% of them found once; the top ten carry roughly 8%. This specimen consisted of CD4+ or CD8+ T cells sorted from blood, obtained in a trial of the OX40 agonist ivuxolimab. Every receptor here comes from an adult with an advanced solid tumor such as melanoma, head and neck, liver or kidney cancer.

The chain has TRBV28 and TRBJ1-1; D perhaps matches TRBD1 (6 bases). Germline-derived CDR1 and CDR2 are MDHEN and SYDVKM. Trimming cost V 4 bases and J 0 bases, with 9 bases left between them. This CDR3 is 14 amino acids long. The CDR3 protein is CASSWTALNTEAFF. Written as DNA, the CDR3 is TGTGCCAGCAGTTGGACAGCGTTGAACACTGAAGCTTTCTTT.

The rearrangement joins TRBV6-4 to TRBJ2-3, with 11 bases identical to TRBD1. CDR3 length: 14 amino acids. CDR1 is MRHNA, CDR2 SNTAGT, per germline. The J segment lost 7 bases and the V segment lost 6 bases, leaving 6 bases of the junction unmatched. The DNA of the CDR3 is TGTGCCAGCAGCCCCCGGGACAGGGGGAATACGCAGTATTTT. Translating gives CASSPRDRGNTQYF.

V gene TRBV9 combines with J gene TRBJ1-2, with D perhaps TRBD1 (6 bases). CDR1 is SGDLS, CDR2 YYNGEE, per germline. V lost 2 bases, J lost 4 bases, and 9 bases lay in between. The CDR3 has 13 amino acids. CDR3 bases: TGTGCCAGCAGCGTTGGGGGCGGCTATGGCTACACCTTC. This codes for CASSVGGGYGYTF. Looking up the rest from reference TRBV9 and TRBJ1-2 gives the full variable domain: DSGVTQTPKHLITATGQRVTLRCSPRSGDLSVYWYQQSLDQGLQFLIQYYNGEERAKGNILERFSAQQFPDLHSELNLSSLELGDSALYFCASSVGGGYGYTFGSGTRLTVV.

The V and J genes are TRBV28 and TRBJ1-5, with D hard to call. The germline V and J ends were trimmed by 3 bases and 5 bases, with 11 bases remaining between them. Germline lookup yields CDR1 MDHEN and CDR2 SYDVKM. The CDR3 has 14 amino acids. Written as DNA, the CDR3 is TGTGCCAGCAGTTTCGTCTTACCGGATCAGCCCCAGCATTTT. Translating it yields CASSFVLPDQPQHF.

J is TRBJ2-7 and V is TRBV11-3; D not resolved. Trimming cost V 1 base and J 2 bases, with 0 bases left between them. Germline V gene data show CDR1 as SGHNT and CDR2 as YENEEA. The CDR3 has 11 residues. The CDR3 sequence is CASSLAYEQYF. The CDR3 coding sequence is TGTGCCAGCAGCTTAGCCTACGAGCAGTACTTC.

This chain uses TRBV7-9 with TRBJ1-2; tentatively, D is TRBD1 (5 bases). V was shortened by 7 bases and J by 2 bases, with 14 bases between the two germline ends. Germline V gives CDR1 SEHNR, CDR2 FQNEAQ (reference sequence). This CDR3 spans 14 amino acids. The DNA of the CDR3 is TGTGCCAGCAACCTTCAGGGCAGCAACTATGGCTACACCTTC. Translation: CASNLQGSNYGYTF.

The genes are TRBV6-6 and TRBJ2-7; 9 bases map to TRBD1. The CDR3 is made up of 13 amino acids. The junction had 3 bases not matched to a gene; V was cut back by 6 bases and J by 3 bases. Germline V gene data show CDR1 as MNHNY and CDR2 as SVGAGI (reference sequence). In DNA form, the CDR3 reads TGTGCCAGCAGCCGACAGGGGGTCTACGAGCAGTACTTC. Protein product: CASSRQGVYEQYF.

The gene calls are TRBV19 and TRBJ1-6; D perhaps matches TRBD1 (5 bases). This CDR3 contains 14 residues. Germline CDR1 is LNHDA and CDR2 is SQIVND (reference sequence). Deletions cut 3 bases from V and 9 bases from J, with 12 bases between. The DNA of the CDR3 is TGTGCCAGTAGTATCCGGGGGGGGGTTTCACCCCTCCACTTT. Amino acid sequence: CASSIRGGVSPLHF. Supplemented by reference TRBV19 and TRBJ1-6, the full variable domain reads DGGITQSPKYLFRKEGQNVTLSCEQNLNHDAMYWYRQDPGQGLRLIYYSQIVNDFQKGDIAEGYSVSREKKESFPLTVTSAQKNPTAFYLCASSIRGGVSPLHFGNGTRLTVT.

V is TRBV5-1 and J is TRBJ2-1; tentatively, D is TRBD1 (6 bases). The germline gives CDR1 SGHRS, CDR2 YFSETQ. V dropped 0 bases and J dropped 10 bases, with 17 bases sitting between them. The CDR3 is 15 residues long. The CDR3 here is CASSLANQGKREQFF. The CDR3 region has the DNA TGCGCCAGCAGCTTGGCCAACCAGGGGAAGAGAGAGCAGTTCTTC.

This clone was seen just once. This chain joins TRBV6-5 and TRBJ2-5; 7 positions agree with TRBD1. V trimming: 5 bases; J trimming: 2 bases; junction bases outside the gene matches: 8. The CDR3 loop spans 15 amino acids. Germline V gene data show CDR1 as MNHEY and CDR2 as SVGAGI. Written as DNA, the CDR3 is TGTGCCAGCAGTCTTCTGACAGGGCCACAAGAGACCCAGTACTTC. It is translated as CASSLLTGPQETQYF.

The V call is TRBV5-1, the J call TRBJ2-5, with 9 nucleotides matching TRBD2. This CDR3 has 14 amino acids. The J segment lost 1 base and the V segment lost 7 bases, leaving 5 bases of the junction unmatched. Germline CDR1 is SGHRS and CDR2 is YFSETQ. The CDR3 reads CASRTRGGQETQYF. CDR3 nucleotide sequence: TGCGCCAGCCGAACGCGGGGGGGCCAAGAGACCCAGTACTTC.

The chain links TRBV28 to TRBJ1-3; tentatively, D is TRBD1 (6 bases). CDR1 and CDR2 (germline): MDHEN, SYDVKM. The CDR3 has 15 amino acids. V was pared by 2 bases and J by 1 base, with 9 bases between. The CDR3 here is CASSLPGQSGNTIYF. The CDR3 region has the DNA TGTGCCAGCAGTTTACCCGGACAGTCTGGAAACACCATATATTTT.

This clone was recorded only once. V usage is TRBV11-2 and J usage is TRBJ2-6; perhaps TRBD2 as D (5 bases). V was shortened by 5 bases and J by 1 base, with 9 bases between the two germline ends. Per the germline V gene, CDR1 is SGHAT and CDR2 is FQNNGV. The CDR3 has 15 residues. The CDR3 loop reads CASSATSSGANVLTF. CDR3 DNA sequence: TGTGCCAGCAGCGCCACTAGTTCTGGGGCCAACGTCCTGACTTTC.

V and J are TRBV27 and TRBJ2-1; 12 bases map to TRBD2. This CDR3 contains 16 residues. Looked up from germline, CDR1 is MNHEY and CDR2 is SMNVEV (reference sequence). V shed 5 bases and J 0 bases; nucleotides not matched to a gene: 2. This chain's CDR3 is CASSPTSGSSYNEQFF. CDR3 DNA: TGTGCCAGCAGTCCGACTAGCGGGAGCTCCTACAATGAGCAGTTCTTC.

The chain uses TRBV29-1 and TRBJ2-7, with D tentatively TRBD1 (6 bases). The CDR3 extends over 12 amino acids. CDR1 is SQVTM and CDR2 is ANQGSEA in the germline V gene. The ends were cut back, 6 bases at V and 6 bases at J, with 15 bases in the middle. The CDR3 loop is CSVDRDNGEQYF. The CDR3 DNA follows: TGCAGCGTAGACCGGGACAACGGCGAGCAGTACTTC.

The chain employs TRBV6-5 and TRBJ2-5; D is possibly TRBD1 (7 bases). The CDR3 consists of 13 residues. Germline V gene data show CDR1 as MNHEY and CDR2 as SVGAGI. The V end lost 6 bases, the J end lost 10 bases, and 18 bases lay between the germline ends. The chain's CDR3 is CASRLLEGQSQYF. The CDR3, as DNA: TGTGCCAGCAGGCTCCTGGAGGGACAGAGCCAGTACTTC.

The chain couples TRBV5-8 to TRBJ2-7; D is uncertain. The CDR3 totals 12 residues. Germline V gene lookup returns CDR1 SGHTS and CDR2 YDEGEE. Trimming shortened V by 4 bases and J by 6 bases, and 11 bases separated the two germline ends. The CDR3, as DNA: TGTGCCAGCAGCGCGAGAGTATCCGAGCAGTACTTC. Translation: CASSARVSEQYF.

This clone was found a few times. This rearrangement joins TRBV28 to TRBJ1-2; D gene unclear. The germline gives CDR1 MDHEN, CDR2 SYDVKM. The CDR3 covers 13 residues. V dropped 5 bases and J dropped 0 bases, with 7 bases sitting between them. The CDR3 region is CASSQSTNYGYTF. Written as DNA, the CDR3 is TGTGCCAGCAGTCAAAGTACTAACTATGGCTACACCTTC.

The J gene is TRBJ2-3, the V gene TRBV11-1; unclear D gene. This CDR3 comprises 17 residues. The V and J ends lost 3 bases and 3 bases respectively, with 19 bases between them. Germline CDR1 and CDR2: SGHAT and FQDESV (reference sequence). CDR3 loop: CASSLGKFNARTDTQYF. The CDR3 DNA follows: TGTGCCAGCAGCTTGGGCAAATTTAACGCTCGGACAGATACGCAGTATTTT.

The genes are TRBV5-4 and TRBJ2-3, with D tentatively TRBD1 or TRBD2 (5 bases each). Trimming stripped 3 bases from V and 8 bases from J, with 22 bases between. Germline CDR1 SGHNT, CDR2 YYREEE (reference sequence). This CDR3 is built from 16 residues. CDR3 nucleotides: TGTGCCAGCAGCTATGGGGGACCCAGCTCGTACGGTACGCAGTATTTT. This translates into CASSYGGPSSYGTQYF.

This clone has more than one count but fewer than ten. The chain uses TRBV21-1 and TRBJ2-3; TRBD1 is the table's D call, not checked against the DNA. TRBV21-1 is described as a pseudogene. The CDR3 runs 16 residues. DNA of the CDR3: TGTGCCAGCAGCTCCCCTCGGACAGGGAAAGCAGATACGCAGTATTTT. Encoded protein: CASSSPRTGKADTQYF.

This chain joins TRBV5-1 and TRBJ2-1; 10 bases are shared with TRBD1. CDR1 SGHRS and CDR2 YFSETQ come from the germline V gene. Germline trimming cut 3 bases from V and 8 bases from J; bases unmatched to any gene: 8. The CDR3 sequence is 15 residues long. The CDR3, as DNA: TGCGCCAGCAGCTCCCACCGGGACAGGGGCTATGAGCAGTTCTTC. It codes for CASSSHRDRGYEQFF.

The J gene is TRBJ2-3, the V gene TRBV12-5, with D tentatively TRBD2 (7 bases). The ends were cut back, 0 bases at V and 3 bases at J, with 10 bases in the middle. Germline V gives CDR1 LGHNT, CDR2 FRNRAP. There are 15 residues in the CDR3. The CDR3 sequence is CASGLVGGATDTQYF. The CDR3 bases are TGTGCTAGTGGTTTGGTAGGGGGGGCAACAGATACGCAGTATTTT.

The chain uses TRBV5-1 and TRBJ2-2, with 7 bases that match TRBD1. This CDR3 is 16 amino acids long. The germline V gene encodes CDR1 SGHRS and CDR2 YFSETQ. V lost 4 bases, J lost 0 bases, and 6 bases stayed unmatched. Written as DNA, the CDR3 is TGCGCCAGCAGCCCGGGCGGACAGGCGAACACCGGGGAGCTGTTTTTT. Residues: CASSPGGQANTGELFF.

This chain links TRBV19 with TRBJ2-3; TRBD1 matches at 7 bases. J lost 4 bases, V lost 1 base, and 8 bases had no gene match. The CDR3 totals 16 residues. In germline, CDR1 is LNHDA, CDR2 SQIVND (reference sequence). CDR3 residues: CASSIGPGGESDTQYF. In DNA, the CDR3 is TGTGCCAGTAGTATAGGTCCAGGGGGTGAGTCAGATACGCAGTATTTT.

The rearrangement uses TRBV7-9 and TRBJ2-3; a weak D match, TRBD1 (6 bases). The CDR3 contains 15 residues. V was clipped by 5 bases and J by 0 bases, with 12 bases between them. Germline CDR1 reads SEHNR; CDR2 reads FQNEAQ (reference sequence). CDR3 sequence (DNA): TGTGCCAGCAGCCGCCACAGGGCTAGCACAGATACGCAGTATTTT. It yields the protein CASSRHRASTDTQYF.

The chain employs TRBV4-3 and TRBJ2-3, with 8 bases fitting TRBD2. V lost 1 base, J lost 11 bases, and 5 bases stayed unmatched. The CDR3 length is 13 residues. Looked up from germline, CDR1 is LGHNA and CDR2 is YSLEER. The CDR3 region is CASSQGVSGGQYF. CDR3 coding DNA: TGCGCCAGCAGCCAAGGGGTCAGCGGGGGGCAGTATTTT.